What follows are 13 T cell receptor beta chains derived from one specimen sequenced in a study of Ad26.COV2.S vaccination and SARS-CoV-2 variants (dated by TCRdb to the early 2020s). The library was generated by the immunoSEQ multiplex PCR assay. Here the immuneACCESS table is served through TCRdb, limited to in-frame sequences with V and J called. Missing clones are a known gap in these copies; in checked studies unresolved V genes cover under half, and the rest lacks a known reason. The sample table records a few hundred thousand clones; roughly nine tenths of these occur just once. 5% to 6.5% of the sample rests with the top ten. The treatment or condition tag for this specimen amounts to: some 20 received Ad26.COV2.S at low or high dose, single or two shots; about five received placebo; per-sample allocation not given. Repertoires of vaccine and placebo recipients were sequenced from samples collected on day 63 after the first injection.

The sequenced sample was peripheral blood, obtained in a trial of Ad26.COV2.S vaccine versus placebo. The origin of the receptors is a person between 18 and 60 years old who received the Ad26.COV2.S COVID-19 vaccine or a placebo.

The chain links TRBV11-2 to TRBJ1-5; weak D call: TRBD1 (5 bases). The CDR3 has 19 amino acids. Germline lookup yields CDR1 SGHAT and CDR2 FQNNGV. Trimming removed 1 base from V and 5 bases from J, with 24 bases in between. The CDR3 coding sequence is TGTGCCAGCAGCTTAGGGCAGGCCAACGCGCTAGGAGGGGATCAGCCCCAGCATTTT. This codes for CASSLGQANALGGDQPQHF. The variable domain in full, with the rest retrieved from reference TRBV11-2 and TRBJ1-5, is EAGVAQSPRYKIIEKRQSVAFWCNPISGHATLYWYQQILGQGPKLLIQFQNNGVVDDSQLPKDRFSAERLKGVDSTLKIQPAKLEDSAVYLCASSLGQANALGGDQPQHFGDGTRLSIL.

This chain joins TRBV7-2 and TRBJ1-5, with a tentative D call TRBD1 (6 bases). Germline V gene sequence: CDR1 SGHTA, CDR2 FQGNSA. This CDR3 has 15 amino acids. V dropped 4 bases and J dropped 0 bases, with 10 bases sitting between them. The DNA for the CDR3 is TGTGCCAGCAGCTGGGGGACATCTAGCAATCAGCCCCAGCATTTT. This encodes CASSWGTSSNQPQHF.

This chain connects TRBV9 to TRBJ2-2; a weak D match, TRBD2 (5 bases). Trimming stripped 0 bases from V and 3 bases from J, with 12 bases between. The CDR3 is 16 amino acids. Germline assignment: CDR1 SGDLS and CDR2 YYNGEE. The CDR3: CASSVDSAPDTGELFF. Here the CDR3 DNA reads TGTGCCAGCAGCGTAGATAGCGCCCCGGACACCGGGGAGCTGTTTTTT.

This chain links TRBV3-1 (or the pseudogene TRBV3-2) with TRBJ2-7, with 7 bases matching TRBD1. V gave up 5 bases and J gave up 3 bases; unmatched junction bases: 7. CDR1 LGHDT and CDR2 YNNKEL come from the germline V gene (reference sequence). CDR3 length: 14 residues. The CDR3 DNA is TGTGCCAGCAGCGATAACCGGGACAGCTACGAGCAGTACGTC. Translation: CASSDNRDSYEQYV.

This chain uses TRBV6-1 with TRBJ1-3; no firm D call. Trimming removed 1 base from V and 4 bases from J, with 5 bases in between. Germline V gene lookup returns CDR1 MNHNS and CDR2 SASEGT. CDR3 length: 13 residues. For the CDR3, the DNA is TGTGCCAGCAGTGAAGTCCGGGGAAACACCATATATTTT. The encoded protein is CASSEVRGNTIYF.

This CDR3 is CASSIWHSDYEQYF. The CDR3, as DNA: TGTGCCAGTAGTATCTGGCACTCCGACTACGAGCAGTACTTC. The rearrangement joins TRBV19 to TRBJ2-7; D is ambiguous. This CDR3 is built from 14 residues. V lost 3 bases, J lost 3 bases, and 12 bases lay in between. Germline values: CDR1 LNHDA, CDR2 SQIVND (reference sequence).

The chain recombines TRBV18 with TRBJ2-1; 7 bases line up with TRBD1. CDR1 KGHSH and CDR2 LQKENI come from the germline V gene. Trimming cost V 6 bases and J 3 bases; bases outside gene matches: 8. CDR3 length equals 15 residues. Here the CDR3 DNA reads TGTGCCAGCTCCCTACAGGGGAGTCTCTACAATGAGCAGTTCTTC. This sequence encodes CASSLQGSLYNEQFF. Drawing the rest from reference TRBV18 and TRBJ2-1, the complete variable domain is NAGVMQNPRHLVRRRGQEARLRCSPMKGHSHVYWYRQLPEEGLKFMVYLQKENIIDESGMPKERFSAEFPKEGPSILRIQQVVRGDSAAYFCASSLQGSLYNEQFFGPGTRLTVL.

The chain combines TRBV11-3 with TRBJ2-7, with 8 bases matching TRBD1. Trimming at V came to 3 bases and at J to 2 bases, leaving 0 bases not matched to a gene. This CDR3 has 13 residues. Germline CDR1 SGHNT, CDR2 YENEEA. The DNA of the CDR3 is TGTGCCAGCAGCTTCAGGGGGCCCTACGAGCAGTACGTC. It encodes CASSFRGPYEQYV.

The chain employs TRBV12-3 or TRBV12-4 and TRBJ1-4; D is undetermined. The germline V and J ends were trimmed by 5 bases and 1 base, with 5 bases remaining between them. The CDR3 sequence is 13 residues long. The DNA of the CDR3 is TGTGCCAGCAGTCCCGGAACTAATGAAAAACTGTTTTTT. This gives the protein CASSPGTNEKLFF.

The chain couples TRBV4-1 to TRBJ1-2; D is unresolved. V lost 2 bases to trimming and J lost 8 bases, with 12 bases between them. The CDR3 length is 13 residues. CDR1 MGHRA and CDR2 YSYEKL come from the germline V gene. CDR3 sequence (DNA): TGCGCCAGCAGCCAACTAGGGTCTGGAGGCTACACCTTC. Encoded protein: CASSQLGSGGYTF.

In this sample, this clone turned up a few times. The chain recombines TRBV27 with TRBJ1-2; tentative D call: TRBD1 (6 bases). V was cut by 0 bases and J by 3 bases, with 11 bases left in between. CDR1 is MNHEY, CDR2 SMNVEV, per germline (reference sequence). The CDR3 loop spans 15 amino acids. CDR3 amino acids: CASSLSNRAHYGYTF. CDR3 DNA: TGTGCCAGCAGTTTATCGAACAGGGCTCACTATGGCTACACCTTC.

For this clone: The same CDR3 also results from other DNA sequences found in this sample. This chain connects TRBV7-2 to TRBJ2-2, with a possible D match to TRBD2 (5 bases). The germline V and J ends were trimmed by 1 base and 1 base, with 10 bases remaining between them. CDR1 is SGHTA, CDR2 FQGNSA, per germline. There are 16 residues in the CDR3. The CDR3 sequence: CASSLVFGENTGELFF. The CDR3 nucleotides are TGTGCCAGCAGCTTAGTTTTCGGGGAGAACACCGGGGAGCTGTTTTTT.

The V and J genes are TRBV6-1 and TRBJ2-3, with a weak D call TRBD1 (7 bases). Trimming left V 4 bases short and J 0 bases short, with 14 bases between. CDR1 is MNHNS, CDR2 SASEGT, per germline. The length of the CDR3 is 16 residues. This CDR3 reads CASSAYAGQSTDTQYF. The CDR3 nucleotides read TGTGCCAGCAGTGCCTACGCGGGACAGAGCACAGATACGCAGTATTTT.